Listed below are T cell receptor beta chains from one sample, sequenced in a study of blood T cell repertoires in COVID-19. TCRdb's copy holds only in-frame clones and misses some; the assay was immunoSEQ multiplex PCR. In the table there are some 200,000 clones, 87% of which are singletons. The sample comprised peripheral blood. These TCRs come from a woman aged 18-30 years who had recovered from COVID-19. Both conserved end residues are part of each CDR3. The D gene is left open where the match is weak. Expanded clones are given a class, and other clones once, few, many or no size at all.

clone_size	v_call	d_call	j_call	cdr3_nt	cdr3_aa
.	TRBV13	TRBD2	TRBJ2-7	TGTGCCAGCAGCCGGGGAGGGCCTTACGAGCAGTACTTC	CASSRGGPYEQYF
.	TRBV5-1	.	TRBJ1-2	TGCGCCAGCACCTCACGGGACTATGGCTACACCTTC	CASTSRDYGYTF
.	TRBV3-1/TRBV3-2	.	TRBJ2-2	TGTGCCAGCAGCCCCGGTCTCACTTCTTACACCGGGGAGCTGTTTTTT	CASSPGLTSYTGELFF
once	TRBV6-2/TRBV6-3	.	TRBJ2-7	TGTGCCAGCAGTTTCCTTTACGAGCAGTACTTC	CASSFLYEQYF
few	TRBV2	TRBD1	TRBJ1-3	TGTGCCAGCAGTGCCCGGGACAGGCAGGGAAACACCATATATTTT	CASSARDRQGNTIYF
.	TRBV20-1	.	TRBJ2-5	TGCAGTGCTAGATCTAGAGAGACCCAGTACTTC	CSARSRETQYF
few	TRBV25-1	.	TRBJ1-1	TGTGCCAGCAGTGGCCTCCCGATGACGGGAGGGACTGAAGCTTTCTTT	CASSGLPMTGGTEAFF
few	TRBV3-1/TRBV3-2	TRBD1	TRBJ1-1	TGTGCCAGCAGCAAACAGGGGTACACTGAAGCTTTCTTT	CASSKQGYTEAFF
.	TRBV6-1	.	TRBJ1-2	TGTGCCAGCAGTGAAGCGGATTCGGGGTTAGGCTATGGCTACACCTTC	CASSEADSGLGYGYTF
.	TRBV4-3	.	TRBJ2-3	TGCGCCAGCAGCCAAGATTGGTTAGCGGATAGCACAGATACGCAGTATTTT	CASSQDWLADSTDTQYF
.	TRBV2	TRBD1	TRBJ1-5	TGTGCCAGCGGGGGACAGTTTAGTTCCATTCAGCCCCAGCATTTT	CASGGQFSSIQPQHF
.	TRBV13	.	TRBJ2-3	TGTGCCAGCACCGGAGCAGATACGCAGTATTTT	CASTGADTQYF
.	TRBV9	.	TRBJ1-3	TGTGCCAGCAGCGTAGGGGCAGGTCACTCTGGAAACACCATATATTTT	CASSVGAGHSGNTIYF
once	TRBV12-5	TRBD2	TRBJ2-3	TGTGCTAGTGGTTTCACGACTAGCGACACTGGACCAGATACGCAGTATTTT	CASGFTTSDTGPDTQYF
.	TRBV4-3	TRBD2	TRBJ2-1	TGCGCCAGCAGCCAAGTTACGGGACTAGCGGCAAACAATGAGCAGTTCTTC	CASSQVTGLAANNEQFF
.	TRBV30	TRBD1	TRBJ1-2	TGTGCCTCCCTACTTAAAACCCGGGACAGCTTCTATGGCTACACCTTC	CASLLKTRDSFYGYTF
.	TRBV4-1	.	TRBJ2-1	TGCGCCAGCAGCCACCCTGGTAGAGATAGAACCAATGAGCAGTTCTTC	CASSHPGRDRTNEQFF
.	TRBV19	TRBD2	TRBJ2-3	TGTGCCAGTAGTACGGGACTAGCGGCCACAGATACGCAGTATTTT	CASSTGLAATDTQYF
.	TRBV9	.	TRBJ1-2	TGTGCCAGCAGCGTAGGGGAGAACTTCGGTACTGGCTACACCTTC	CASSVGENFGTGYTF
.	TRBV5-1	TRBD1	TRBJ2-7	TGCGCCAGCAGCCAACCGGGACAGGCTTCCTACGAGCAGTACTTC	CASSQPGQASYEQYF
.	TRBV4-2	TRBD1	TRBJ1-3	TGTGCCAGCAGCCAAACAGGGGGTCCTGGAAACACCATATATTTT	CASSQTGGPGNTIYF
.	TRBV7-9	.	TRBJ1-1	TGTGCCAGCAGCTTAGGGGAGGTCTGGGTCACTGAAGCTTTCTTT	CASSLGEVWVTEAFF
.	TRBV6-1	.	TRBJ2-7	TGTGCCAGCAGTGAAGGCGGCAGGGCCTACGAGCAGTACTTC	CASSEGGRAYEQYF
.	TRBV7-8	TRBD2	TRBJ2-5	TGTGCCAGCAGCTTAGCCCCGACTAGCGGGAACCAAGAGACCCAGTACTTC	CASSLAPTSGNQETQYF
.	TRBV9	.	TRBJ2-3	TGTGCCAGCAGCGTAGCTCCTCGCGAAACGTGGACAGATACGCAGTATTTT	CASSVAPRETWTDTQYF
.	TRBV4-3	.	TRBJ2-7	TGCGCCAGCAGCCAAGTCGAGGGCCCCGAGCAGTACTTC	CASSQVEGPEQYF
once	TRBV4-2	TRBD2	TRBJ2-1	TGTGCCAGCAGCCCCGCGACTAGCGGGAGTTACAATGAGCAGTTCTTC	CASSPATSGSYNEQFF
.	TRBV10-3	TRBD1	TRBJ2-1	TGTGCCATCAGTGAATCCGGGACAGGGGGCTTCGGTGAGCAGTTCTTC	CAISESGTGGFGEQFF
.	TRBV6-5	.	TRBJ2-7	TGTGCCAGCAGTAAAACAGGGATTGGCGAGCAGTACTTC	CASSKTGIGEQYF
.	TRBV30	TRBD1	TRBJ1-1	TGTGCCTGGAGAATTTGGGACAGGGCAGACACTGAAGCTTTCTTT	CAWRIWDRADTEAFF
.	TRBV10-3	.	TRBJ1-2	TGTGCCATCAGTGAGTCCGGGAGAACTAACTATGGCTACACCTTC	CAISESGRTNYGYTF
.	TRBV5-4	.	TRBJ2-7	TGTGCCAGCAGCTTCGCGGGAACCTACGAGCAGTACTTC	CASSFAGTYEQYF
.	TRBV12-3/TRBV12-4	.	TRBJ1-2	TGTGCCAGCAGTTTTCTACGGGAAGGGGGCTACACCTTC	CASSFLREGGYTF
.	TRBV7-9	.	TRBJ2-7	TGTGCCAGCAGCCAGGACAGCTCCTACGAGCAGTACTTC	CASSQDSSYEQYF
.	TRBV7-2	.	TRBJ1-2	TGTGCCAGCAGCTTAGTGCAGGGTTCTGCTGGCTACACCTTC	CASSLVQGSAGYTF
.	TRBV15	TRBD1	TRBJ2-5	TGTGCCACCAGCGGTAGGACAGGGGCCGAGACCCAGTACTTC	CATSGRTGAETQYF
few	TRBV2	.	TRBJ1-1	TGTGCCAGCAGTGTCCTGGGGGGGCGTGGGTCTGAAGCTTTCTTT	CASSVLGGRGSEAFF
.	TRBV19	TRBD1	TRBJ2-3	TGTGCCAGTAGTCCAAGGGGAGACAGGGGGTACTACACAGATACGCAGTATTTT	CASSPRGDRGYYTDTQYF
.	TRBV7-9	TRBD1	TRBJ2-1	TGTGCCAGCAGTTCTGACAGGGGTTCGCAGTTCTTC	CASSSDRGSQFF
.	TRBV14	.	TRBJ1-1	TGTGCCAGCAGCGGGAGCACTGAAGCTTTCTTT	CASSGSTEAFF
.	TRBV19	.	TRBJ1-5	TGTGCCAGTAGTATAGAACGGGTCGAGGGCGGAGGGCCCCAGCATTTT	CASSIERVEGGGPQHF
.	TRBV19	.	TRBJ2-2	TGTGCCAGTAGTATCCAGTCCCCCGGGGAGCTGTTTTTT	CASSIQSPGELFF
few	TRBV4-2	.	TRBJ2-5	TGTGCCAGCAGCCAAGAGGCAGGGGGGCATGTGGAGACCCAGTACTTC	CASSQEAGGHVETQYF
.	TRBV20-1	.	TRBJ2-7	TGCAGTGCTAGTGACATCACCTACGAGCAGTACTTC	CSASDITYEQYF
.	TRBV29-1	.	TRBJ1-5	TGCAGCGAAGTTCAGGGGAATGAGGATCAGCCCCAGCATTTT	CSEVQGNEDQPQHF
.	TRBV6-2/TRBV6-3	.	TRBJ2-1	TGTGCCAGCAGTTACTCTGACCTACAGAATGAGCAGTTCTTC	CASSYSDLQNEQFF
once	TRBV9	.	TRBJ2-1	TGTGCCAGCAGCTCGGGAGTAGAGCAGTTCTTC	CASSSGVEQFF
.	TRBV7-7	TRBD1	TRBJ2-3	TGTGCCAGCAGTCTTGGGACAGGGGCAAGAGATACGCAGTATTTT	CASSLGTGARDTQYF
many	TRBV4-3	TRBD1	TRBJ2-3	TGCGCCAGCAGCGAAGAAGGCGGACAGGGACGGGATACGCAGTATTTT	CASSEEGGQGRDTQYF
.	TRBV6-2/TRBV6-3	TRBD1	TRBJ1-2	TGTGCCAGCAGTTACTCGGGGACAGAGCGCAATGGCTACACCTTC	CASSYSGTERNGYTF
.	TRBV25-1	TRBD1	TRBJ1-4	TGTGCCAGCAGACCCACAGGGGGCTGGAAACTGTTTTTT	CASRPTGGWKLFF
.	TRBV5-4	TRBD1	TRBJ1-2	TGTGCCAGCAGCCCACAGGGGGCCTATGGCTACACCTTC	CASSPQGAYGYTF
.	TRBV9	TRBD2	TRBJ2-1	TGTGCCAGCAGCGTGACTAGCGGGCCCTCCAATGAGCAGTTCTTC	CASSVTSGPSNEQFF
.	TRBV19	.	TRBJ2-1	TGTGCCAGTACTTCATGGACACCTCCACACAATGAGCAGTTCTTC	CASTSWTPPHNEQFF